The next 18 T cell receptor beta chains were all read from a single sample in a study of blood T cell repertoires in COVID-19. Using immunoSEQ multiplex PCR, the repertoire was profiled, and TCRdb retains in-frame clones only, with some absent. This sample carries under 75,000 clones, around 87% of them seen once, and the ten largest clones take about a tenth. Sequences were obtained from peripheral blood. Every receptor here comes from a woman younger than 35 with acute or convalescent COVID-19.

The chain employs TRBV6-4 and TRBJ1-2; 7 positions match TRBD1. This CDR3 has 18 amino acids. V lost 3 bases and J lost 8; bases outside the gene matches: 21. The germline CDR1 and CDR2 sequences are MRHNA and SNTAGT. The DNA of the CDR3 is TGTGCCAGCAGTGAAAGCCATTACCGGGACAGCCCATCGGCGGGCTACACCTTC. Protein product: CASSESHYRDSPSAGYTF.

This chain uses TRBV7-9 with TRBJ2-7; D is undetermined. Germline V gives CDR1 SEHNR, CDR2 FQNEAQ (reference sequence). This CDR3 is built from 13 residues. V lost 5 bases, J lost 0 bases, and 8 bases lay in between. CDR3 DNA: TGTGCCAGCAGCGGAGTGAGCTCCTACGAGCAGTACTTC. This translates into CASSGVSSYEQYF.

The chain links TRBV24-1 to TRBJ2-5; 8 bases match TRBD1. J lost 4 bases, V lost 5 bases, and 11 bases had no gene match. The CDR3 length is 16 residues. Germline loops: CDR1 KGHDR, CDR2 SFDVKD. CDR3 in DNA: TGTGCCACCAGTGCAGGACAGGGCCGGTTAGGAGAGACCCAGTACTTC. Translated, it gives CATSAGQGRLGETQYF.

This chain joins TRBV6-2 or TRBV6-3 and TRBJ2-7; possible D gene TRBD2, 6 bases. Germline V gives CDR1 MNHEY, CDR2 SVGEGT. V dropped 5 bases and J dropped 12 bases, with 17 bases sitting between them. The CDR3 sequence is 12 residues long. CDR3 DNA: TGTGCCAGCAGTCAAACCTTGACTAGTCTGTACTTC. Amino acids: CASSQTLTSLYF.

This chain connects TRBV2 to TRBJ1-2; D is perhaps TRBD1 (5 bases). The CDR3 contains 13 residues. V dropped 8 bases and J dropped 2 bases, with 12 bases sitting between them. Germline lookup yields CDR1 SNHLY and CDR2 FYNNEI. This chain's CDR3 is CASRPPGNYGYTF. In nucleotides, the CDR3 is TGTGCCAGCCGTCCTCCAGGGAACTATGGCTACACCTTC.

This clone was counted once. V gene TRBV19 combines with J gene TRBJ2-7; 8 bases agree with TRBD2. The CDR3 length is 14 residues. CDR1 LNHDA and CDR2 SQIVND come from the germline V gene (reference sequence). Germline trimming cut 5 bases from V and 4 bases from J; bases unmatched to any gene: 7. The CDR3 nucleotides read TGTGCCAGTAGTTCGGGACTAGTAGGGTACGAGCAGTACTTC. It yields the protein CASSSGLVGYEQYF. The whole variable domain, remainder taken from reference TRBV19 and TRBJ2-7, is DGGITQSPKYLFRKEGQNVTLSCEQNLNHDAMYWYRQDPGQGLRLIYYSQIVNDFQKGDIAEGYSVSREKKESFPLTVTSAQKNPTAFYLCASSSGLVGYEQYFGPGTRLTVT.

The CDR3 reads CASSLRGNEKLFF. In nucleotides, the CDR3 is TGTGCCAGCAGCTTAAGGGGTAATGAAAAACTGTTTTTT. The rearrangement joins TRBV7-9 to TRBJ1-4; D perhaps matches TRBD1 (5 bases). Germline V gives CDR1 SEHNR, CDR2 FQNEAQ (reference sequence). Deletions cut 2 bases from V and 4 bases from J, with 5 bases between. This CDR3 is 13 amino acids long.

The genes are TRBV18 and TRBJ1-1; no clear D gene. CDR1 is KGHSH, CDR2 LQKENI, per germline. The CDR3 runs 14 residues. V lost 5 bases to trimming and J lost 4 bases, with 14 bases between them. CDR3 in amino acids: CASSELEGGTEAFF. The CDR3 nucleotides are TGTGCCAGCTCAGAACTTGAGGGTGGCACTGAAGCTTTCTTT.

The chain employs TRBV28 and TRBJ1-1, with D perhaps matching TRBD1 (5 bases). V shed 3 bases and J shed 6 bases, with 11 bases lying between them. Germline loops: CDR1 MDHEN, CDR2 SYDVKM. This CDR3 has 13 amino acids. The CDR3 region is CASSFTGRAEAFF. DNA for the CDR3: TGTGCCAGCAGTTTCACAGGAAGGGCTGAAGCTTTCTTT.

This chain links TRBV5-1 with TRBJ1-2; D remains unclear. The CDR3 covers 15 residues. Deletions cut 3 bases from V and 1 base from J, with 13 bases between. The germline gives CDR1 SGHRS, CDR2 YFSETQ. CDR3 bases: TGCGCCAGCAGCTCTTCAGGAACAAATAACTATGGCTACACCTTC. It translates to CASSSSGTNNYGYTF.

The chain carries TRBV7-8 and TRBJ2-1; 8 nucleotides agree with TRBD2. Germline V CDR1 and CDR2: SGHVS, FQNEAQ. The CDR3 runs 16 residues. V gave up 5 bases and J gave up 0 bases; unmatched junction bases: 6. The CDR3, as DNA: TGTGCCAGCAGCCTGCAGAGCGGGGGCTCCTACAATGAGCAGTTCTTC. Its translation is CASSLQSGGSYNEQFF.

V gene TRBV7-8 combines with J gene TRBJ1-6; D not certain. V dropped 5 bases and J dropped 9 bases, with 20 bases sitting between them. Per germline, CDR1 SGHVS and CDR2 FQNEAQ. This CDR3 region has 16 residues. CDR3 nucleotides: TGTGCCAGCAGCCACCGACTAGTCGGTAACCGTTCACCCCTCCACTTT. It translates to CASSHRLVGNRSPLHF.

The chain employs TRBV4-1 and TRBJ2-7; D not resolved. Germline values: CDR1 MGHRA, CDR2 YSYEKL. Trimming shortened V by 2 bases and J by 1 base, and 9 bases separated the two germline ends. This CDR3 has 14 residues. The CDR3 nucleotides are TGCGCCAGCAGCCAAACCAGGCTTTCCTACGAGCAGTACTTC. This encodes CASSQTRLSYEQYF.

The gene calls are TRBV28 and TRBJ1-2; D is possibly TRBD1 (5 bases). Germline V gene data show CDR1 as MDHEN and CDR2 as SYDVKM. The CDR3 covers 12 residues. Trimming left V 2 bases short and J 9 bases short, with 10 bases between. CDR3 coding DNA: TGTGCCAGCAGTTTAAGACAGCTCAGCTACACCTTC. This translates into CASSLRQLSYTF.

The CDR3 loop is CASSDSAGGPQDTQYF. In DNA, the CDR3 is TGTGCCAGCAGTGACTCAGCGGGGGGGCCTCAAGATACGCAGTATTTT. The chain carries TRBV6-4 and TRBJ2-3; 10 positions match TRBD2. Trimming at V came to 0 bases and at J to 5 bases, leaving 5 bases not matched to a gene. The germline CDR1 and CDR2 sequences are MRHNA and SNTAGT. The CDR3 is made up of 16 amino acids.

This chain uses TRBV5-1 with TRBJ2-1, with 12 bases fitting TRBD2. The CDR3 is 16 amino acids. CDR1 is SGHRS and CDR2 is YFSETQ in the germline V gene. The junction had 10 bases not matched to a gene; V was cut back by 3 bases and J by 9 bases. CDR3 sequence (DNA): TGCGCCAGCAGCTCCCTAGCGGGAGGGCCGCTGACTGAGCAGTTCTTC. Protein sequence: CASSSLAGGPLTEQFF.

In this sample, this clone turned up a few times. The V gene is TRBV18, the J gene TRBJ2-7, with 9 bases that match TRBD1. CDR3 length: 13 amino acids. V shed 6 bases and J 5 bases; nucleotides not matched to a gene: 5. CDR1 is KGHSH and CDR2 is LQKENI in the germline V gene. DNA for the CDR3: TGTGCCAGCTCTATCAGGGACAGGGACGAGCAGTACTTC. The encoded protein is CASSIRDRDEQYF.

The J gene is TRBJ2-7, the V gene TRBV2, with 9 bases identical to TRBD1. The V and J ends lost 6 bases and 5 bases, in that order; junction bases with no gene match: 11. The CDR3 loop spans 15 amino acids. Per the germline V gene, CDR1 is SNHLY and CDR2 is FYNNEI. The CDR3 sequence: CASRPGQGFMHEQYF. In DNA form, the CDR3 reads TGTGCCAGCAGGCCCGGACAGGGGTTCATGCACGAGCAGTACTTC.